Below, 9 T cell receptor beta chains from the same sample are listed, as sequenced in a study of cytomegalovirus exposure and HLA in healthy donors. The PCR used 60 Vbeta and 13 Jbeta primers. TCRdb's table, derived via immunoSEQ multiplex PCR, lists solely in-frame clones and lacks some. Of around 160,000 clones in the sample, over 70% were seen once. Sample: PBMCs. These TCRs come from a male donor in good health and CMV-seropositive.

The gene calls are TRBV19 and TRBJ1-2; the D gene is possibly TRBD1 (5 bases). V was shortened by 7 bases and J by 4 bases, with 16 bases between the two germline ends. The CDR3 length is 14 residues. Germline V CDR1 and CDR2: LNHDA, SQIVND (reference sequence). The CDR3 spells CASNWGTLRYGYTF. In DNA form, the CDR3 reads TGTGCCAGTAATTGGGGCACGCTTCGCTATGGCTACACCTTC.

The genes are TRBV5-1 and TRBJ2-7; the D gene is possibly TRBD1 (6 bases). The germline V gene has CDR1 SGHRS and CDR2 YFSETQ. Trimming cost V 2 bases and J 4 bases, with 13 bases left between them. CDR3 length: 14 amino acids. This chain's CDR3 is CASSLQGNGYEQYF. The CDR3, as DNA: TGCGCCAGCAGCTTACAGGGAAATGGGTACGAGCAGTACTTC.

The chain is built from TRBV5-1 and TRBJ2-1, with 9 bases that match TRBD1. The V gene end was trimmed by 4 bases and the J gene end by 5 bases; junction bases not matched to a gene: 10. Germline V gives CDR1 SGHRS, CDR2 YFSETQ. This CDR3 spans 16 amino acids. CDR3 loop: CASSPHYGQGNNEQFF. CDR3 sequence (DNA): TGCGCCAGCAGCCCACACTACGGACAGGGGAACAATGAGCAGTTCTTC.

J is TRBJ1-2 and V is TRBV5-4; D perhaps matches TRBD1 (6 bases). There are 17 residues in the CDR3. CDR1 and CDR2 (germline): SGHNT, YYREEE (reference sequence). With 2 bases removed from V and 3 bases from J, the gap between germline ends came to 20 bases. CDR3 loop: CASSFLTGRRYDYGYTF. The CDR3 DNA sequence: TGTGCCAGCAGCTTTCTTACAGGGCGCCGCTATGACTATGGCTACACCTTC.

The chain has TRBV7-9 and TRBJ1-4; 8 positions match TRBD1. This CDR3 has 14 amino acids. The trim removed 4 bases at V and 8 bases at J, leaving 6 bases unmatched. CDR1 and CDR2 from the germline V gene are SEHNR and FQNEAQ (reference sequence). In DNA form, the CDR3 reads TGTGCCAGCAGCTGGGACAGGCTCAAGGAAAAACTGTTTTTT. Residues: CASSWDRLKEKLFF.

This clone showed up just a few times. V usage is TRBV6-1 and J usage is TRBJ1-2, with D possibly being TRBD1 (5 bases). The V and J ends lost 10 bases and 2 bases respectively, with 17 bases between them. Germline-derived CDR1 and CDR2 are MNHNS and SASEGT. The length of the CDR3 is 14 residues. CDR3 coding DNA: TGTGCCATCACGCTACAGGTTGGGAACTATGGCTACACCTTC. Its protein product is CAITLQVGNYGYTF.

In DNA form, the CDR3 reads TGCAGCGTTGAGGACCGGCACAGGGGGCGTGAGCAGTACTTC. Residues: CSVEDRHRGREQYF. The J gene is TRBJ2-7, the V gene TRBV29-1; 9 nucleotides agree with TRBD1. Germline V lookup: CDR1 SQVTM, CDR2 ANQGSEA. After removal of 3 bases from V and 7 bases from J, the junction contained 10 bases not matched to a gene. The CDR3 extends over 14 amino acids.

The V and J genes are TRBV10-3 and TRBJ1-6; maybe TRBD1 (5 bases). CDR1 and CDR2 from the germline V gene are ENHRY and SYGVKD. The CDR3 is 16 residues long. V dropped 2 bases and J dropped 4 bases, with 12 bases sitting between them. The CDR3 nucleotides are TGTGCCATCAGTGAGGGCTCTGGGGGGTATAATTCACCCCTCCACTTT. Translating it yields CAISEGSGGYNSPLHF.

J is TRBJ1-2 and V is TRBV10-3; 9 bases are a match to TRBD1. The V gene end was trimmed by 6 bases and the J gene end by 8 bases; junction bases not matched to a gene: 19. Germline assignment: CDR1 ENHRY and CDR2 SYGVKD. CDR3 length equals 17 residues. CDR3 in amino acids: CAISPTLAGQGGGGYTF. DNA for the CDR3: TGTGCCATCAGCCCGACTTTAGCGGGACAGGGAGGCGGCGGCTACACCTTC.